The 29 T cell receptor beta chains reported below all come from one sample, sequenced in a study of cytomegalovirus exposure and HLA in healthy donors. PCR amplification relied on 60 Vbeta primers (plus 13 Jbeta primers). Profiled with immunoSEQ multiplex PCR; TCRdb holds only in-frame clones, not every one. The sample shows more than 150,000 clones, 75% to 85% of them seen only once. Sequenced material: PBMCs. The receptor set was obtained from a girl between 2 and 10 years old in good health and CMV-seropositive.

V and J are TRBV6-1 and TRBJ2-5, with 8 bases lining up with TRBD1. This CDR3 comprises 15 residues. V was clipped by 7 bases and J by 0 bases; unmatched bases: 7. Germline V gives CDR1 MNHNS, CDR2 SASEGT. CDR3 DNA sequence: TGTGCCAGCACCGTCATGGACAGGGACCAAGAGACCCAGTACTTC. Amino acid sequence: CASTVMDRDQETQYF.

The rearrangement links TRBV30 to TRBJ1-4, with D tentatively TRBD1 (5 bases). Trimming cost V 4 bases and J 5 bases, with 17 bases left between them. Germline lookup yields CDR1 GTSNPN and CDR2 SVGIG (reference sequence). The CDR3 runs 15 residues. CDR3 protein: CAWNLGTQGNEKLFF. CDR3 DNA: TGTGCCTGGAATCTCGGCACCCAGGGAAATGAAAAACTGTTTTTT.

J is TRBJ2-7 and V is TRBV9; D might be TRBD2 (6 bases). V was pared by 5 bases and J by 5 bases, with 11 bases between. There are 12 residues in the CDR3. Germline CDR1 is SGDLS and CDR2 is YYNGEE. The CDR3, as DNA: TGTGCCAGCAGTCGGGACTCAAACGAGCAGTACTTC. Translated: CASSRDSNEQYF.

J is TRBJ2-5 and V is TRBV7-3; TRBD1 matches at 8 bases. Germline V CDR1 and CDR2: SGHTA, FQGTGA. The V segment lost 7 bases and the J segment 3 bases; nucleotides outside the gene matches: 10. The CDR3 loop spans 15 amino acids. The CDR3 DNA sequence: TGTGCCAGCACCCTATCAGGGGGCGCAGAAGAGACCCAGTACTTC. Amino acids: CASTLSGGAEETQYF.

The chain couples TRBV5-1 to TRBJ2-1; 8 positions agree with TRBD1. Germline V gene sequence: CDR1 SGHRS, CDR2 YFSETQ. CDR3 size: 14 residues. The J segment lost 8 bases and the V segment lost 0 bases, leaving 4 bases of the junction unmatched. Here the CDR3 reads CASSLGGQVDEQFF. CDR3 DNA: TGCGCCAGCAGCTTGGGGGGACAGGTCGATGAGCAGTTCTTC.

The V call is TRBV6-5, the J call TRBJ1-1; perhaps TRBD1 as D (5 bases). CDR3 length: 14 residues. In germline, CDR1 is MNHEY, CDR2 SVGAGI. Trimming removed 6 bases at V and 1 base at J, with 12 bases between. CDR3 sequence (DNA): TGTGCCAGCAGACCCCTCGGGGGGAACACTGAAGCTTTCTTT. Translated, it gives CASRPLGGNTEAFF.

V usage is TRBV6-6 and J usage is TRBJ1-2; D unresolved. CDR3 length: 14 residues. Trimming stripped 6 bases from V and 6 bases from J, with 17 bases between. Germline CDR1 reads MNHNY; CDR2 reads SVGAGI (reference sequence). In nucleotides, the CDR3 is TGTGCCAGCAGATCCTCGGCGGGTAATGATGGCTACACCTTC. It codes for CASRSSAGNDGYTF.

In its sample, this clone was seen once. The V gene is TRBV5-4, the J gene TRBJ2-5, with 7 nucleotides matching TRBD1. The CDR3 is 14 residues long. CDR1 and CDR2 from the germline V gene are SGHNT and YYREEE (reference sequence). The V gene end was trimmed by 4 bases and the J gene end by 1 base; junction bases not matched to a gene: 4. The CDR3 protein is CASSLGQAQETQYF. As DNA, the CDR3 is TGTGCCAGCAGCCTTGGACAGGCCCAAGAGACCCAGTACTTC.

The CDR3 region is CASSPSSGGLPYNEQFF. CDR3 in DNA: TGTGCCAGCAGCCCGAGCTCAGGGGGCCTCCCCTACAATGAGCAGTTCTTC. The rearrangement uses TRBV11-1 and TRBJ2-1; 8 bases map to TRBD1. Germline V gene sequence: CDR1 SGHAT, CDR2 FQDESV (reference sequence). The CDR3 is 17 residues long. The J segment lost 2 bases and the V segment lost 5 bases, leaving 11 bases of the junction unmatched.

The genes are TRBV15 and TRBJ1-5, with 9 bases lining up with TRBD1. This CDR3 spans 15 amino acids. J lost 6 bases, V lost 4 bases, and 7 bases had no gene match. Germline lookup yields CDR1 LNHNV and CDR2 YYDKDF (reference sequence). The CDR3 DNA reads TGTGCCACCAGCACCCGGACAGGGGTACCTCAGCCCCAGCATTTT. Its translation: CATSTRTGVPQPQHF.

The V and J genes are TRBV12-5 and TRBJ1-1, with TRBD1 identical over 7 bases. The V segment lost 2 bases and the J segment 10 bases; nucleotides outside the gene matches: 13. Germline V gives CDR1 LGHNT, CDR2 FRNRAP. The CDR3 is made up of 15 amino acids. Written as DNA, the CDR3 is TGTGCTAGTGGTTTGCCCGTGACAGGGAATTTAGGAGCTTTCTTT. It is translated as CASGLPVTGNLGAFF.

The chain employs TRBV4-1 and TRBJ2-1, with TRBD2 matching 8 bases. Germline V gene sequence: CDR1 MGHRA, CDR2 YSYEKL. With 1 base clipped from V and 6 bases from J, the junction kept 8 bases outside the gene matches. There are 16 residues in the CDR3. For the CDR3, the DNA is TGCGCCAGCAGCCAAGGGGTCGGGGGGGCCCTCAATGAGCAGTTCTTC. Translating it yields CASSQGVGGALNEQFF.

In its sample, this clone was seen once. The chain joins TRBV5-8 to TRBJ2-1; D is uncertain. The V gene's germline CDR1 is SGHTS and CDR2 YDEGEE. This CDR3 is built from 12 residues. V gave up 9 bases and J gave up 3 bases, with 10 bases separating them. The CDR3, as DNA: TGTGCCATCATGGGCCTCTACAATGAGCAGTTCTTC. Residues: CAIMGLYNEQFF.

The chain is built from TRBV5-1 and TRBJ1-2, with 8 bases aligning to TRBD1. The CDR3 extends over 13 amino acids. The germline V gene encodes CDR1 SGHRS and CDR2 YFSETQ. With V trimmed by 2 bases and J by 7 bases, 4 bases remained unmatched. In DNA, the CDR3 is TGCGCCAGCAGCTTCGGACAGGGTAGTGGCTACACCTTC. This codes for CASSFGQGSGYTF.

This clone was observed once. J is TRBJ2-3 and V is TRBV5-1, with D perhaps matching TRBD2 (7 bases). The ends were cut back, 3 bases at V and 2 bases at J, with 13 bases in the middle. The V gene's germline CDR1 is SGHRS and CDR2 YFSETQ. This CDR3 region has 15 residues. The CDR3 spells CASSSGGLDTDTQYF. DNA of the CDR3: TGCGCCAGCAGCTCCGGGGGGCTTGACACAGATACGCAGTATTTT.

This clone was counted between two and nine times. This CDR3 reads CASSQDRLNTIYF. CDR3 DNA: TGCGCCAGCAGCCAAGACCGACTAAACACCATATATTTT. The genes are TRBV4-1 and TRBJ1-3, with D unclear. CDR3 size: 13 residues. Germline V gene data show CDR1 as MGHRA and CDR2 as YSYEKL. V was cut by 0 bases and J by 6 bases, with 6 bases left in between.

This chain uses TRBV18 with TRBJ2-2; perhaps TRBD1 as D (6 bases). Germline V CDR1 and CDR2: KGHSH, LQKENI. Trimming left V 3 bases short and J 4 bases short, with 6 bases between. The CDR3 has 13 residues. This CDR3 reads CASSPDSTGELFF. The DNA of the CDR3 is TGTGCCAGCTCACCGGACAGCACCGGGGAGCTGTTTTTT.

The chain employs TRBV30 and TRBJ2-3, with a weak D call TRBD2 (6 bases). V lost 0 bases and J 5 bases, leaving 15 bases between the germline ends. The CDR3 runs 15 residues. Germline-derived CDR1 and CDR2 are GTSNPN and SVGIG (reference sequence). The CDR3 DNA follows: TGTGCCTGGAGTGTACTCGGGGGAGGACGAGATACGCAGTATTTT. As protein: CAWSVLGGGRDTQYF.

The chain joins TRBV11-3 to TRBJ2-7; a weak D match, TRBD2 (5 bases). Germline CDR1 is SGHNT and CDR2 is YENEEA. Between the trimmed V and J ends, which lost 5 bases and 3 bases, there was a span of 14 bases. This CDR3 is 14 amino acids long. Here the CDR3 reads CASSRGGSSYEQYF. CDR3 in DNA: TGTGCCAGCAGCCGCGGAGGATCTAGCTACGAGCAGTACTTC.

This clone was detected once. This chain uses TRBV6-5 with TRBJ1-4, with 10 bases lining up with TRBD1. This CDR3 region has 15 residues. The germline gives CDR1 MNHEY, CDR2 SVGAGI. Unmatched junction bases numbered 5, after V lost 4 bases and J lost 6 bases. The CDR3 DNA is TGTGCCAGCAGTTCCGACAGGGGGCGAGATGAAAAACTGTTTTTT. Its protein is CASSSDRGRDEKLFF.

The chain is built from TRBV2 and TRBJ2-1; 7 nucleotides align to TRBD1. The CDR3 is 12 residues long. V lost 5 bases and J lost 8; bases outside the gene matches: 3. From germline, CDR1 is SNHLY and CDR2 FYNNEI. Written as DNA, the CDR3 is TGTGCCAGCAGTAGTGACAGGGATGAGCAGTTCTTC. Amino acid sequence: CASSSDRDEQFF.

V is TRBV2 and J is TRBJ2-7; D is possibly TRBD1 (7 bases). V lost 7 bases, J lost 5 bases, and 30 bases lay in between. The CDR3 length is 18 residues. Germline V gene sequence: CDR1 SNHLY, CDR2 FYNNEI. The CDR3 DNA is TGTGCCAGCAACCTATACCCCGCCAGACAGGGAGGTATCCACGAGCAGTACTTC. Its protein is CASNLYPARQGGIHEQYF.

V and J are TRBV30 and TRBJ1-1, with D hard to call. The V gene lost 1 base and the J gene lost 0 bases, with 9 bases spanning the gap. This CDR3 spans 14 amino acids. Germline CDR1 reads GTSNPN; CDR2 reads SVGIG (reference sequence). CDR3 loop: CAWSDPRVNTEAFF. CDR3 sequence (DNA): TGTGCCTGGAGTGACCCACGGGTGAACACTGAAGCTTTCTTT.

The J gene is TRBJ2-1, the V gene TRBV28; tentatively, D is TRBD1 (5 bases). This CDR3 contains 14 residues. Trimming took 8 bases from V and 7 from J, leaving 18 bases between them. Germline assignment: CDR1 MDHEN and CDR2 SYDVKM. In DNA, the CDR3 is TGTGCCAGCGACACTGGGGCGCCAATTAATGAGCAGTTCTTC. This codes for CASDTGAPINEQFF.

This clone was counted a single time. V gene TRBV14 combines with J gene TRBJ2-5, with a possible D match to TRBD2 (5 bases). The V end was cut by 0 bases, the J end by 5 bases, with 16 bases between. Germline-derived CDR1 and CDR2 are SGHDN and FVKESK. This CDR3 is 16 amino acids long. CDR3 bases: TGTGCCAGCAGCCAAGATCCGGGAAATATTGTCGAGACCCAGTACTTC. It specifies CASSQDPGNIVETQYF. Drawing the rest from reference TRBV14 and TRBJ2-5, the complete variable domain is EAGVTQFPSHSVIEKGQTVTLRCDPISGHDNLYWYRRVMGKEIKFLLHFVKESKQDESGMPNNRFLAERTGGTYSTLKVQPAELEDSGVYFCASSQDPGNIVETQYFGPGTRLLVL.

About this clone itself: The junction does not match germline at one end; this may be a read error. Distinct nucleotide sequences in the sample also encode this CDR3. The chain links TRBV2 to TRBJ1-1; D not certain. CDR1 and CDR2 (germline): SNHLY, FYNNEI. The length of the CDR3 is 14 residues. The CDR3 coding sequence is TGCGCCAGCAGTGAAAGAACAGCGAACACTGAAGCTTTCTTT. It translates to CASSERTANTEAFF.

This clone was counted once. The chain has TRBV6-6 and TRBJ1-6, with TRBD1 matching over 8 bases. The CDR3 length is 14 residues. The J segment lost 11 bases and the V segment lost 6 bases, leaving 9 bases of the junction unmatched. CDR1 is MNHNY and CDR2 is SVGAGI in the germline V gene (reference sequence). CDR3 loop: CASREPQGAPPLHF. As DNA, the CDR3 is TGTGCCAGCAGGGAGCCCCAGGGGGCCCCACCCCTCCACTTT.

The V and J genes are TRBV5-1 and TRBJ2-5; 12 nucleotides match TRBD2. V shed 4 bases and J 3 bases; nucleotides not matched to a gene: 13. Per the germline V gene, CDR1 is SGHRS and CDR2 is YFSETQ. The CDR3 runs to 18 residues. The DNA of the CDR3 is TGCGCCAGCAGCACTGGACTAGCGGGGAACACCTGGAAAGAGACCCAGTACTTC. It is translated as CASSTGLAGNTWKETQYF.

As for this clone: No conserved phenylalanine or tryptophan ends this CDR3, so it is likely a read error. The limits of the CDR3 on the DNA are not certain, so only TCRdb's listed CDR3 is given. The chain links TRBV29-1 to TRBJ2-3; no check of the table's D call, TRBD2, against the DNA was made. Germline V gene sequence: CDR1 SQVTM, CDR2 ANQGSEA. With termini counted, the CDR3 has 11 amino acids. This CDR3 is CSVHRGADPGR.